This record covers a single TCR beta chain. An end of the junction differs from the germline gene, which may be a read error. CDR1 and CDR2 from the germline V gene are GTSNPN and SVGIG (reference sequence). The CDR3 runs 15 residues. RNA transcripts provided the source from which TCR beta CDR3 regions were amplified. A first-round RT-PCR of the TCR CDR3 used the HTBI primer set. In TCRdb, the multiplex PCR reads were re-called with MiXCR into one record per CDR3 protein. This sample has approximately 710,000 distinct CDR3 sequences; 15% to 20% occur once, and the top ten carry around 16%. These data originate in a study of T cells in Graves' hyperthyroidism and ophthalmopathy. Researchers defined stable Graves' hyperthyroidism as no ophthalmopathy progression within 18 months. Patients were excluded for uncontrolled infection, other autoimmune disease, pregnancy or lactation.

The genes are TRBV30 and TRBJ2-7; D may be TRBD2 (6 bases). The sample taken for sequencing was blood. The sequence was obtained from a man aged 50 or older with Graves' hyperthyroidism. CDR3 amino acids: CAWRVTGSSSFEQYF. The DNA for the CDR3 is TGTGCCTGGAGGGTAACCGGGAGTAGCTCCTTCGAGCAGTACTTC.